Sequencing of this T cell receptor (beta chain) was carried out in a study of blood T cell repertoires in COVID-19. About the research overall: Material from acute and convalescent COVID-19 was sourced from the United States, Italy and Spain. In each case, the material was cDNA or gDNA derived from T cells, B-cell-depleted T cells, or PBMCs.

Original processing methods: The assay estimated nucleated cells by amplifying reference gene primers. Libraries were prepared by immunoSEQ multiplex PCR; TCRdb keeps only in-frame clonotypes and omits some of them. D and trimming come from the DNA, and the V and J calls and clone size come from that table. The profile covers about 30,000 clones, with 86% appearing a single time and approximately 22% taken by the ten largest. This CDR3 is built from 14 residues. V was cut by 7 bases and J by 2 bases, with 15 bases left in between. Germline CDR1 SGHTA, CDR2 FQGNSA. The rearrangement links TRBV7-2 to TRBJ2-7; TRBD2 might be the D (6 bases). Input material: peripheral blood. The source is a human donor with active COVID-19. The donor label of this sample is uncertain. CDR3 loop: CASKSAGTAYEQYF. The DNA for the CDR3 is TGTGCCAGCAAGTCGGCGGGAACGGCCTACGAGCAGTACTTC.